This T cell receptor (beta chain) emerged from a study of blood T cell repertoires in COVID-19. The germline V gene encodes CDR1 SGHDT and CDR2 YYEEEE. With 4 bases clipped from V and 5 bases from J, the junction kept 5 bases outside the gene matches. This CDR3 comprises 15 residues. Clones were read by immunoSEQ multiplex PCR, and TCRdb kept only the in-frame ones, dropping some. The data hold approximately 260,000 clones, with roughly four fifths observed a single time. The sequence came from a man aged 50 to 60 who had recovered from COVID-19. Sequenced sample: PBMCs or T cells enriched from blood (not recorded which). This sequence joins TRBV5-6 and TRBJ2-1; 11 nucleotides line up with TRBD2. Here the CDR3 DNA reads TGTGCCAGCAGCCCAGAGGGACTAGCGGACAATGAGCAGTTCTTC. Translated, it gives CASSPEGLADNEQFF.